These T cell receptor beta chains were read from a single sample in a study of blood T cell repertoires in COVID-19. TCRdb keeps only in-frame clones here, not all; method: immunoSEQ multiplex PCR. The data contain under 300,000 clones, over 75% of them singletons. Sequenced: peripheral blood. These receptors originate from a human donor in a cohort sampled during active COVID-19. Each CDR3 is given with its conserved first and last residue. A D gene is named only where the DNA matches it firmly. Not all rows give a size; the values are once, few, many and, for expanded clones, a class.

abundance,d_gene,j_gene,v_gene,CDR3aa,CDR3nt
NA,NA,TRBJ2-2,TRBV5-4,CASSLNPTGELFF,TGTGCCAGCAGCTTAAATCCGACCGGGGAGCTGTTTTTT
NA,NA,TRBJ2-2,TRBV12-3/TRBV12-4,CASTPRLRELFF,TGTGCCAGCACCCCTAGGCTCAGGGAGCTGTTTTTT
NA,NA,TRBJ2-7,TRBV12-3/TRBV12-4,CASSFGPYEQYF,TGTGCCAGCAGTTTCGGTCCCTACGAGCAGTACTTC
NA,TRBD1,TRBJ2-2,TRBV5-4,CASSSDRAGELFF,TGTGCCAGCAGCTCGGACAGGGCCGGGGAGCTGTTTTTT
NA,NA,TRBJ1-5,TRBV28,CASSPETDNQPQHF,TGTGCCAGCAGTCCCGAGACAGACAATCAGCCCCAGCATTTT
NA,TRBD2,TRBJ2-5,TRBV9,CASSPFRTSGETQYF,TGTGCCAGCAGCCCATTCAGGACTAGCGGCGAGACCCAGTACTTC
NA,NA,TRBJ2-7,TRBV11-1,CASSLTRGYEQYF,TGTGCCAGCAGCTTAACCAGGGGTTACGAGCAGTACTTC
NA,TRBD1,TRBJ2-7,TRBV25-1,CASSESGGRYEQYF,TGTGCCAGCAGTGAATCAGGGGGCCGCTACGAGCAGTACTTC
NA,TRBD2,TRBJ2-3,TRBV15,CATVAGGGDTQYF,TGTGCCACGGTAGCGGGAGGGGGAGATACGCAGTATTTT
NA,TRBD2,TRBJ2-5,TRBV5-4,CASSQPGTSRQETQYF,TGTGCCAGCAGCCAACCCGGGACTAGCAGACAAGAGACCCAGTACTTC
NA,NA,TRBJ2-1,TRBV28,CASRTLPGDEQFF,TGTGCCAGCAGGACCCTTCCGGGGGATGAGCAGTTCTTC
NA,TRBD2,TRBJ2-7,TRBV18,CASSPGGYRTSGYEQYF,TGTGCCAGCTCACCTGGGGGTTATCGGACTAGCGGCTACGAGCAGTACTTC
NA,NA,TRBJ2-7,TRBV7-8,CATQQGPSSYEQYF,TGTGCCACACAACAGGGTCCCAGCTCCTACGAGCAGTACTTC
NA,TRBD1,TRBJ1-5,TRBV28,CASSHPTDRGSYSNQPQHF,TGTGCCAGCAGTCATCCCACCGACAGGGGGTCCTATAGCAATCAGCCCCAGCATTTT
once,NA,TRBJ1-2,TRBV5-1,CARDKGANQGYTF,TGCGCCAGAGACAAAGGCGCAAACCAGGGCTACACCTTC
once,TRBD1,TRBJ1-5,TRBV7-8,CASSFGGQAGQPQHF,TGTGCCAGCAGCTTTGGAGGACAGGCGGGACAGCCCCAGCATTTT
once,TRBD1,TRBJ2-1,TRBV3-1/TRBV3-2,CATGGGLMRQFF,TGTGCCACAGGGGGCGGCCTTATGAGGCAGTTCTTC
NA,NA,TRBJ2-1,TRBV11-2,CASSLLFGGEQFF,TGTGCCAGCAGCTTACTGTTCGGAGGTGAGCAGTTCTTC
few,TRBD1,TRBJ1-1,TRBV5-4,CASSVGQGAHTEAFF,TGTGCCAGCAGCGTAGGACAGGGGGCGCATACTGAAGCTTTCTTT
NA,TRBD2,TRBJ2-7,TRBV2,CASSVIPLAGGAGEQYF,TGTGCCAGCAGTGTAATCCCCCTAGCGGGAGGTGCGGGCGAGCAGTACTTC
once,NA,TRBJ2-3,TRBV6-2/TRBV6-3,CASSSLTDTQYF,TGTGCCAGCAGTTCACTCACAGATACGCAGTATTTT
NA,NA,TRBJ2-6,TRBV7-2,CASSLGGTSGANVLTF,TGTGCCAGCAGCTTGGGCGGGACTTCTGGGGCCAACGTCCTGACTTTC
NA,NA,TRBJ2-4,TRBV20-1,CSASGQAKNIQYF,TGCAGTGCTAGTGGTCAAGCCAAAAACATTCAGTACTTC
NA,NA,TRBJ1-2,TRBV7-9,CASSLAGGPPGYTF,TGTGCCAGCAGCTTAGCGGGAGGGCCGCCTGGCTACACCTTC
NA,NA,TRBJ2-3,TRBV16,CASSQYGSKETTDTQYF,TGTGCCAGCAGCCAATATGGGTCGAAGGAGACCACAGATACGCAGTATTTT
NA,NA,TRBJ2-5,TRBV29-1,CSANPGARGETQYF,TGCAGCGCCAACCCGGGAGCCAGGGGGGAGACCCAGTACTTC
NA,TRBD1,TRBJ2-1,TRBV29-1,CSSIGDRVGNEQFF,TGCAGCTCCATAGGGGACAGGGTAGGGAATGAGCAGTTCTTC
NA,NA,TRBJ2-2,TRBV7-2,CASARGNTGELFF,TGTGCCAGCGCAAGGGGGAACACCGGGGAGCTGTTTTTT